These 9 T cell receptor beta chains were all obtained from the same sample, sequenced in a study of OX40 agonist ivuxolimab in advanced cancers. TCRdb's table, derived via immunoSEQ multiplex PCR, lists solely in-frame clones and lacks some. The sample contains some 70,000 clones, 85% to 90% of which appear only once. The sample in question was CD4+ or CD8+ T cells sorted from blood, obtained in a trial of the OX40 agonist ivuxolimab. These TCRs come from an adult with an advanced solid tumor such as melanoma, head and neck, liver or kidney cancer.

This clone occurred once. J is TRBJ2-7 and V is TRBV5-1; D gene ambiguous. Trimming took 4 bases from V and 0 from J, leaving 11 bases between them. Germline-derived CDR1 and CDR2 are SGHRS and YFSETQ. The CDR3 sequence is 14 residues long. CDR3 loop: CASSRTASSYEQYF. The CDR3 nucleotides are TGCGCCAGCAGCAGGACGGCGAGCTCCTACGAGCAGTACTTC. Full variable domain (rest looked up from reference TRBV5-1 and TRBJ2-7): KAGVTQTPRYLIKTRGQQVTLSCSPISGHRSVSWYQQTPGQGLQFLFEYFSETQRNKGNFPGRFSGRQFSNSRSEMNVSTLELGDSALYLCASSRTASSYEQYFGPGTRLTVT.

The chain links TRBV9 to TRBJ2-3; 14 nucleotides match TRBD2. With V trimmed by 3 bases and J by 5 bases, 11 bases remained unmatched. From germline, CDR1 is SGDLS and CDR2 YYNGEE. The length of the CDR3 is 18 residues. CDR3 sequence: CASSGGLAGARRVDTQYF. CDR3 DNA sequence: TGTGCCAGCAGCGGGGGACTAGCGGGGGCGAGGAGGGTAGATACGCAGTATTTT.

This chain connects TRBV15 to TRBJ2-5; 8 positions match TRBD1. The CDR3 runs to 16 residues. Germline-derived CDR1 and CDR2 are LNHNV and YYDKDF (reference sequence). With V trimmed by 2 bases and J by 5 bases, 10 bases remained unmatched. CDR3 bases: TGTGCCACCAGCAGATTGGAGGGCAGGGGGCGGGAGACCCAGTACTTC. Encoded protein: CATSRLEGRGRETQYF.

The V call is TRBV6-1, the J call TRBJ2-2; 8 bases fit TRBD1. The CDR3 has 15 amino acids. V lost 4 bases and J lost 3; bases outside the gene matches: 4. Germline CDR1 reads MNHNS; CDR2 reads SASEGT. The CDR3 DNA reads TGTGCCAGCAGTGTGGCAGGGGGCGACACCGGGGAGCTGTTTTTT. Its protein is CASSVAGGDTGELFF.

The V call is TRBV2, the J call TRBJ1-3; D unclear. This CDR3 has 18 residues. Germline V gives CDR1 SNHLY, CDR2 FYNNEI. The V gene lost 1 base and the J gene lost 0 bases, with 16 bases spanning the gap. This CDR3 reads CASSEGGSTVFSGNTIYF. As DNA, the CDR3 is TGTGCCAGCAGTGAAGGGGGATCGACGGTTTTCTCTGGAAACACCATATATTTT.

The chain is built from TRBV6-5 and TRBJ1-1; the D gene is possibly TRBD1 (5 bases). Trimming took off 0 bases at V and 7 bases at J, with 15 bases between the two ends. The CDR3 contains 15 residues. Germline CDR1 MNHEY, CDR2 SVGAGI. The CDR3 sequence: CASSYSAPGRGEAFF. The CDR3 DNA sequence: TGTGCCAGCAGTTACTCGGCCCCGGGACGGGGTGAAGCTTTCTTT.

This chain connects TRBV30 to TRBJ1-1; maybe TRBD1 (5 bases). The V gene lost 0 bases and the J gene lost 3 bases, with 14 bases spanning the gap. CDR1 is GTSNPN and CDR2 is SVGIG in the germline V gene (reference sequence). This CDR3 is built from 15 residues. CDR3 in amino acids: CAWSVSGRGYTEAFF. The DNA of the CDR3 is TGTGCCTGGAGTGTATCGGGGCGGGGGTACACTGAAGCTTTCTTT.

The CDR3 DNA is TGTGCCAGCAGCCTACAGGGCTCTGGGGCCAACGTCCTGACTTTC. Translation gives CASSLQGSGANVLTF. The chain is built from TRBV27 and TRBJ2-6; possibly TRBD1 for D (6 bases). This CDR3 spans 15 amino acids. The ends were cut back, 6 bases at V and 0 bases at J, with 9 bases in the middle. CDR1 is MNHEY and CDR2 is SMNVEV in the germline V gene (reference sequence).

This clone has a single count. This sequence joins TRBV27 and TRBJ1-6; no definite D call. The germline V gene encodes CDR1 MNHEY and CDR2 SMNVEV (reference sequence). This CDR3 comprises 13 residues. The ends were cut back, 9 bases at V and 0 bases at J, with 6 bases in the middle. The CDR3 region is CASRISYNSPLHF. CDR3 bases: TGTGCCAGTAGGATCTCCTATAATTCACCCCTCCACTTT.